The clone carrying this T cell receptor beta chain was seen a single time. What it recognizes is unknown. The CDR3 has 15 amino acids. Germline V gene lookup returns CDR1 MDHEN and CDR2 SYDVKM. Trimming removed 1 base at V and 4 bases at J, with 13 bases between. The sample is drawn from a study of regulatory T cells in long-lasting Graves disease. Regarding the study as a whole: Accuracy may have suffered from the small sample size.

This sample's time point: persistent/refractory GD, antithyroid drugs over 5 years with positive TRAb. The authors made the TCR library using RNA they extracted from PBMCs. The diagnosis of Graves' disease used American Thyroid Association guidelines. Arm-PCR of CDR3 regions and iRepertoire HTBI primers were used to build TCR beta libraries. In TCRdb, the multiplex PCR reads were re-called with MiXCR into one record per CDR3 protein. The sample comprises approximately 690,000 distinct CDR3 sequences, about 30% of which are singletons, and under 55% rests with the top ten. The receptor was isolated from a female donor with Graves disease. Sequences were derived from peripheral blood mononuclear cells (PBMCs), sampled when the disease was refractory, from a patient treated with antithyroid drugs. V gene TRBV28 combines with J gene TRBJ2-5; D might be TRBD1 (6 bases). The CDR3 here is CASSLSHGTRETQYF. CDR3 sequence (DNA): TGTGCCAGCAGTTTATCGCACGGGACACGAGAGACCCAGTACTTC.